Detailed here is one T cell receptor beta chain. This sample is drawn from a study of blood T cell repertoires in COVID-19. In the study overall: In each case, the material was cDNA or gDNA derived from T cells, B-cell-depleted T cells, or PBMCs.

This CDR3 has 14 residues. V dropped 3 bases and J dropped 1 base, with 9 bases sitting between them. CDR1 and CDR2 (germline): MNHEY, SMNVEV (reference sequence). Sequencing was performed with immunoSEQ multiplex PCR; in TCRdb, only in-frame clones are kept and a portion is missing. The sample records some 200,000 clones, about nine tenths being singletons. The TCR sequence derives from a woman in her thirties or forties with acute or convalescent COVID-19. Source material: peripheral blood. V is TRBV27 and J is TRBJ1-1; D perhaps matches TRBD1 (5 bases). CDR3 coding DNA: TGTGCCAGCAGTTTTACAGGCACGAACACTGAAGCTTTCTTT. Translating gives CASSFTGTNTEAFF.